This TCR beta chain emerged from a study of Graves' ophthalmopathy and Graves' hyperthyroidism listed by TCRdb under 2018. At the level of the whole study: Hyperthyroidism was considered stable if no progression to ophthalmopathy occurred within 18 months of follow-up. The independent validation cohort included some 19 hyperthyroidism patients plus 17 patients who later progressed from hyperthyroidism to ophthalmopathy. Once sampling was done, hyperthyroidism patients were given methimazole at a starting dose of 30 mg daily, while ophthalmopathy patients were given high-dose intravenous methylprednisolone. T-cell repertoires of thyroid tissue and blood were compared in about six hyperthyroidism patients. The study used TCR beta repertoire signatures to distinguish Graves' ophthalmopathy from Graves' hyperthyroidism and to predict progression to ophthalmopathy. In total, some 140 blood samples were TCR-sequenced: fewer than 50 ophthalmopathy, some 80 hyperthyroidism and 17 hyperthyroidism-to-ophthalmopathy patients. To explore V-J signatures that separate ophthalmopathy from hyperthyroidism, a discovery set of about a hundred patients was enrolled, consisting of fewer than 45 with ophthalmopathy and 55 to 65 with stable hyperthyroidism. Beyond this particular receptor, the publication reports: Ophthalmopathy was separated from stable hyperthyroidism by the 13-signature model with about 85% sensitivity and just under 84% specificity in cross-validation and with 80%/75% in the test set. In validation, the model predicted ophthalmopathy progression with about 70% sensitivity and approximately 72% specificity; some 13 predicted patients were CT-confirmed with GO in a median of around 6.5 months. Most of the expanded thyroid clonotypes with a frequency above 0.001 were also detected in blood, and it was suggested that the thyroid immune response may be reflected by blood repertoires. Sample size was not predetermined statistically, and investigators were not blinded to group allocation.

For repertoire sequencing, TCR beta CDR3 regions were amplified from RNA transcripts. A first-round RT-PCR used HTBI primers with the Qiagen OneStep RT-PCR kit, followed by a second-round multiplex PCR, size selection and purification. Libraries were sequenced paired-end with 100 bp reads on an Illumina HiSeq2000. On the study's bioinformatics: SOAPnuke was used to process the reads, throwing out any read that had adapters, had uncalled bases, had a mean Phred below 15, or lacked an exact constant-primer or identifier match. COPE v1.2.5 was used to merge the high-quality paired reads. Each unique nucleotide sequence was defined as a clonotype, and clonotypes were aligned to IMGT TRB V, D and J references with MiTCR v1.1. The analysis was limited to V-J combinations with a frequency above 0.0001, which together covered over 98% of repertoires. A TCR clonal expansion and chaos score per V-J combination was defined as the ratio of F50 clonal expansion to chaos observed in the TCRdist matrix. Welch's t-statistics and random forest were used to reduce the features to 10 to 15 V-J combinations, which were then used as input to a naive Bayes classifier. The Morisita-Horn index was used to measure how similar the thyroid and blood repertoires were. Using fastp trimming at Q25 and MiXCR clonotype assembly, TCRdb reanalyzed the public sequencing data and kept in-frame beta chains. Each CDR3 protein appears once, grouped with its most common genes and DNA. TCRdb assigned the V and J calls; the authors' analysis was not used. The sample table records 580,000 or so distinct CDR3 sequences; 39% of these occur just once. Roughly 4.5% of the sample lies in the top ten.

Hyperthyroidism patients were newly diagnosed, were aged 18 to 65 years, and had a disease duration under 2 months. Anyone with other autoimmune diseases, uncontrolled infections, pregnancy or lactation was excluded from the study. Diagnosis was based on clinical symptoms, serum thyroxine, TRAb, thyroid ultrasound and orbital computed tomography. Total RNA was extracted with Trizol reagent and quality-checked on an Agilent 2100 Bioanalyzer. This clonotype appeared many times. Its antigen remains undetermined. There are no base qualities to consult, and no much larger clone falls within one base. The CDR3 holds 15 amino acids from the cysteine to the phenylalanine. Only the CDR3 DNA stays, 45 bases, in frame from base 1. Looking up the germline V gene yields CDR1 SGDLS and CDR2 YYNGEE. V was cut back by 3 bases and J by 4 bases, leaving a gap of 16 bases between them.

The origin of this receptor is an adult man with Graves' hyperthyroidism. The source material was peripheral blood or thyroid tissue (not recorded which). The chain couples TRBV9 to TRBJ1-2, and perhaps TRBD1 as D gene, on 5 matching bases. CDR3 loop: CASSAETEFAYGYTF. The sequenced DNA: TGTGCCAGCAGCGCAGAGACAGAGTTTGCCTATGGCTACACCTTC.